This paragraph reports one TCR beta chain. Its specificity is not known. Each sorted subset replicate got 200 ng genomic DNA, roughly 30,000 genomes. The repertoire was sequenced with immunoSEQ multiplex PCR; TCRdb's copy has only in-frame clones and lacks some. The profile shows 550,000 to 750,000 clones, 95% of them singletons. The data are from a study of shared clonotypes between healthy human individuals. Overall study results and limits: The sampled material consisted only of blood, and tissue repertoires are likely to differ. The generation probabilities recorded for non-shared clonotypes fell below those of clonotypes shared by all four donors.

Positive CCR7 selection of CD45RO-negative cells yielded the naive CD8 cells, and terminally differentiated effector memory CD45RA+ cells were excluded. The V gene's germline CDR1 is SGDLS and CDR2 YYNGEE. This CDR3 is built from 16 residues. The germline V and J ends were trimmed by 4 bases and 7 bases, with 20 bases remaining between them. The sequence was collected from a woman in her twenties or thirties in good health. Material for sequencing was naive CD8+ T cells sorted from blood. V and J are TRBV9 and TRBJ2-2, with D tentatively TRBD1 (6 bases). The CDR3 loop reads CASSSRQGREIGELFF. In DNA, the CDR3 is TGTGCCAGCAGCTCCAGGCAGGGGCGCGAGATCGGGGAGCTGTTTTTT.